Below are 10 T cell receptor beta chains sequenced from a single sample in a study of shared clonotypes between healthy human individuals. Here immunoSEQ multiplex PCR was the method, and the copy in TCRdb shows in-frame clones only, minus some. The sample holds around 700,000 clones, around 67% seen once. The sample comprised memory CD4+ T cells sorted from blood. Stated subset: CD45RA-negative fraction. These receptors all stem from a woman younger than 45 in good health.

This clone was found many times. The J gene is TRBJ1-2, the V gene TRBV6-4; D unresolved. This CDR3 contains 16 residues. The germline V gene has CDR1 MRHNA and CDR2 SNTAGT. Trimming pared 6 bases from V and 1 base from J, leaving 18 bases between. CDR3 in DNA: TGTGCCAGCAGCGTCAATAGGACGGTGAATAACTATGGCTACACCTTC. Its translation is CASSVNRTVNNYGYTF.

The chain joins TRBV4-2 to TRBJ2-5, with D maybe TRBD2 (6 bases). From germline, CDR1 is LGHNA and CDR2 YNFKEQ. Trimming stripped 4 bases from V and 5 bases from J, with 14 bases between. This CDR3 spans 14 amino acids. This CDR3 is CASSLKEGLETQYF. CDR3 sequence (DNA): TGTGCCAGCAGCCTTAAGGAGGGCTTGGAGACCCAGTACTTC.

This clone was seen a few times. The chain has TRBV6-5 and TRBJ1-2, with D perhaps TRBD1 (6 bases). The V end lost 3 bases, the J end lost 4 bases, and 12 bases lay between the germline ends. Germline lookup yields CDR1 MNHEY and CDR2 SVGAGI. This CDR3 region has 14 residues. CDR3 in amino acids: CASSYKMDSYGYTF. CDR3 nucleotides: TGTGCCAGCAGTTATAAAATGGACAGCTATGGCTACACCTTC.

A few counts support this clone. The chain couples TRBV9 to TRBJ1-3, with D uncertain. Deletions cut 0 bases from V and 2 bases from J, with 9 bases between. Germline V gene lookup returns CDR1 SGDLS and CDR2 YYNGEE. There are 15 residues in the CDR3. The CDR3 loop is CASSVANGPGNTIYF. The CDR3 DNA sequence: TGTGCCAGCAGCGTAGCAAATGGACCTGGAAACACCATATATTTT.

The chain couples TRBV28 to TRBJ2-7; TRBD2 matches at 14 bases. CDR1 is MDHEN, CDR2 SYDVKM, per germline. The CDR3 sequence is 16 residues long. Germline trimming cut 5 bases from V and 6 bases from J; bases unmatched to any gene: 9. The DNA of the CDR3 is TGTGCCAGCAGTGCCGGGACTAGCGGGAGAGGAGGCGAGCAGTACTTC. Translated: CASSAGTSGRGGEQYF.

The chain combines TRBV27 with TRBJ1-1, with D unresolved. The germline gives CDR1 MNHEY, CDR2 SMNVEV (reference sequence). The CDR3 extends over 13 amino acids. The V gene lost 3 bases and the J gene lost 4 bases, with 9 bases spanning the gap. CDR3 DNA: TGTGCCAGCAGTTTGCGGGCAAGCACTGAAGCTTTCTTT. It specifies CASSLRASTEAFF.

This sequence joins TRBV2 and TRBJ2-7; D might be TRBD2 (5 bases). The CDR3 runs 14 residues. Per the germline V gene, CDR1 is SNHLY and CDR2 is FYNNEI. V lost 3 bases, J lost 2 bases, and 11 bases lay in between. The CDR3 DNA sequence: TGTGCCAGCAGTGAGATGAGCGGACCCTACGAGCAGTACTTC. This sequence encodes CASSEMSGPYEQYF.

This clone was seen ten or more times. The chain links TRBV5-1 to TRBJ2-2, with TRBD1 matching over 7 bases. This CDR3 spans 15 amino acids. The V gene end was trimmed by 7 bases and the J gene end by 4 bases; junction bases not matched to a gene: 10. From germline, CDR1 is SGHRS and CDR2 YFSETQ. The CDR3 sequence is CASYRQGTTTGELFF. The CDR3 nucleotides are TGCGCCAGCTATAGACAGGGTACGACCACCGGGGAGCTGTTTTTT.

The CDR3 nucleotides are TGTGCCAGCAGCTTGGGGCAGAACGCTAACTATGGCTACACCTTC. It codes for CASSLGQNANYGYTF. This chain uses TRBV5-6 with TRBJ1-2; no clear D. The V gene's germline CDR1 is SGHDT and CDR2 YYEEEE. Trimming cost V 0 bases and J 0 bases, with 9 bases left between them. CDR3 size: 15 residues.

V is TRBV28 and J is TRBJ1-1, with no clear D. CDR1 and CDR2 (germline): MDHEN, SYDVKM. This CDR3 is built from 16 residues. Trimming left V 2 bases short and J 1 base short, with 14 bases between. CDR3: CASSLGPLEWNTEAFF. The DNA for the CDR3 is TGTGCCAGCAGTTTAGGGCCTTTGGAGTGGAACACTGAAGCTTTCTTT.